These T cell receptor beta chains were read from a single sample in a study of cytomegalovirus exposure and HLA in healthy donors. Using immunoSEQ multiplex PCR, the repertoire was profiled, and TCRdb retains in-frame clones only, with some absent. Here the sample spans roughly 300,000 clones, roughly 90% being singletons. Sequenced input: PBMCs. The receptors originated from a young woman in good health and CMV-seronegative. Both conserved end residues are trimmed from each CDR3. The order of the fields is V gene, J gene, CDR3 length, CDR3 protein.

>TRBV10-3|TRBJ2-3|10
AIGGSTDTQY
>TRBV4-3|TRBJ1-1|12
ASSQEEGNTEAF
>TRBV10-3|TRBJ2-1|10
AISAYSDEQF
>TRBV19|TRBJ1-4|11
ASSGVAGEKLF
>TRBV19|TRBJ1-1|11
ASSAAQGSEAF
>TRBV6-1|TRBJ2-1|13
ASSKYYGLGNEQF
>TRBV10-1|TRBJ2-7|13
ASSECAGVVYEQY
>TRBV5-4|TRBJ2-1|12
ASSGKTGTTEQF
>TRBV7-7|TRBJ2-1|12
ASSSRGQSNEQF
>TRBV25-1|TRBJ2-2|12
ASSPTGGTGELF
>TRBV18|TRBJ2-2|15
ASSPPAGEANTGELF
>TRBV15|TRBJ1-3|12
ATSRDRTGNTIY
>TRBV14|TRBJ2-3|16
ASSQKGLAGGGTDTQY
>TRBV25-1|TRBJ1-2|12
ASIPASGGDGYT
>TRBV18|TRBJ1-1|12
ASSPQQQNTEAF
>TRBV18|TRBJ2-7|13
ASSLRQGLYYEQY